Listed below are T cell receptor beta chains from one sample, sequenced in a study of STAT3 mutations in large granular lymphocyte leukemia. Here immunoSEQ multiplex PCR was the method, and the copy in TCRdb shows in-frame clones only, minus some. Of fewer than 4,500 clones in the sample, approximately 50% were seen once. The sample consisted of peripheral blood mononuclear cells. The source of these receptors is a male patient aged 45 to 59 with T-cell large granular lymphocyte leukemia. Some clones in this sample may be carry-over from other donors' samples. CDR3s include the opening cysteine and the closing phenylalanine or tryptophan. The D gene is left open where the match is weak. For some rows the clone size is stated as once, few or many, or as a class when expanded; others skip it.

cdr3_aa cdr3_nt v_call d_call clone_size j_call
CASSFRGAGEQYF TGTGCCAGCAGTTTCAGGGGGGCCGGCGAGCAGTACTTC TRBV28 . medium-sized TRBJ2-7
CASSLGTLLRLNEQFF TGTGCCAGCAGCTTAGGGACTTTGCTTCGCTTGAATGAGCAGTTCTTC TRBV7-9 . . TRBJ2-1
CASSLSQNYGYTF TGTGCCAGCAGTTTGAGTCAGAACTATGGCTACACCTTC TRBV28 . few TRBJ1-2
CSAPGRFPDEQFF TGCAGCGCTCCGGGACGGTTCCCCGATGAGCAGTTCTTC TRBV29-1 . . TRBJ2-1
CSAPKSGLDTEAFF TGCAGCGCCCCAAAGTCAGGGCTGGACACTGAAGCTTTCTTT TRBV29-1 . . TRBJ1-1
CASSPGQDNQPQHF TGTGCCAGCAGTCCTGGACAGGACAATCAGCCCCAGCATTTT TRBV27 TRBD1 few TRBJ1-5
CSAQFASGRPSYEQYF TGCAGCGCCCAATTTGCTAGCGGGAGGCCGTCCTACGAGCAGTACTTC TRBV29-1 TRBD2 once TRBJ2-7
CASSQAPTSGPSYEQYF TGTGCCAGCAGCCAAGCCCCAACTAGCGGGCCTTCCTACGAGCAGTACTTC TRBV14 TRBD2 . TRBJ2-7
CASSREADLAYEQYF TGTGCCAGCAGCCGCGAGGCAGACCTTGCCTACGAGCAGTACTTC TRBV5-4 . few TRBJ2-7
CAGSLAYEQFF TGTGCCGGTTCACTAGCCTATGAGCAGTTCTTC TRBV5-3 . . TRBJ2-1
CASSLATSYEQYF TGTGCCAGCAGCTTAGCTACCTCCTACGAGCAGTACTTC TRBV7-9 . . TRBJ2-7
CASSYSMDEQYF TGTGCCAGCAGTTACTCGATGGACGAGCAGTACTTC TRBV6-5 . . TRBJ2-7
CSVVRGYSYEQYF TGCAGCGTTGTTAGGGGTTACTCCTACGAGCAGTACTTC TRBV29-1 . medium-sized TRBJ2-7
CSAISASGANVLTF TGCAGCGCCATAAGCGCCTCTGGGGCCAACGTCCTGACTTTC TRBV29-1 . . TRBJ2-6
CASRLGQLYEQYF TGTGCCAGCAGACTTGGACAGTTATACGAGCAGTACTTC TRBV13 . . TRBJ2-7
CASSPGTVTEAFF TGTGCCAGCAGCCCTGGGACCGTCACTGAAGCTTTCTTT TRBV5-6 . . TRBJ1-1
CASSNPGVVRYEQYF TGCGCCAGCAGCAATCCAGGGGTGGTTAGGTACGAGCAGTACTTC TRBV5-1 . . TRBJ2-7
CASSPPQDHYGYTF TGTGCCAGCTCACCACCCCAGGACCACTATGGCTACACCTTC TRBV18 . few TRBJ1-2
CAWGAGSSYTF TGTGCCTGGGGCGCGGGTTCTAGCTACACCTTC TRBV30 . once TRBJ1-2
CASSPGGRVEQYF TGTGCCAGCAGTCCGGGGGGGCGGGTCGAGCAGTACTTC TRBV6-5 TRBD2 once TRBJ2-7
CAISEVQGGQPQHF TGTGCCATCAGTGAGGTGCAAGGGGGTCAGCCCCAGCATTTT TRBV10-3 . medium-sized TRBJ1-5
CASTNGHQETQYF TGCGCCAGCACCAACGGACACCAAGAGACCCAGTACTTC TRBV5-1 . . TRBJ2-5
CAWRFVGGYNEQFF TGTGCCTGGAGGTTTGTGGGAGGTTACAATGAGCAGTTCTTC TRBV30 . . TRBJ2-1
CASSRDLPREQYF TGTGCCAGCTCAAGGGACCTCCCTCGTGAGCAGTACTTC TRBV18 . few TRBJ2-7
CASSYNSGGSGAFF TGTGCCAGCTCATATAACAGTGGGGGCAGTGGAGCTTTCTTT TRBV18 . . TRBJ1-1
CASSSIGAPGGYGYTF TGCGCCAGCAGCTCAATCGGAGCCCCAGGGGGCTATGGCTACACCTTC TRBV5-1 TRBD1 . TRBJ1-2
CASSFRARGSYEQYF TGCGCCAGCAGCTTCCGGGCCAGGGGCTCCTACGAGCAGTACTTC TRBV5-1 . few TRBJ2-7
CAISDIQGNTNQPQHF TGTGCCATCAGCGACATACAGGGTAACACCAATCAGCCCCAGCATTTT TRBV10-3 . once TRBJ1-5
CASSRRVPLEQETQYF TGTGCCAGCTCACGCAGGGTGCCTTTAGAACAAGAGACCCAGTACTTC TRBV18 . once TRBJ2-5
CASSQQGNTEAFF TGTGCCAGCAGTCAACAGGGTAACACTGAAGCTTTCTTT TRBV27 . . TRBJ1-1
CASSPSAWAEAFF TGTGCCAGCAGCCCGTCGGCTTGGGCTGAAGCTTTCTTT TRBV27 . . TRBJ1-1
CASRDGQGGGYTF TGTGCCAGCAGAGACGGACAGGGAGGAGGCTACACCTTC TRBV28 TRBD1 few TRBJ1-2
CASSQDWGNEQYF TGTGCCAGCAGCCAAGACTGGGGAAACGAGCAGTACTTC TRBV7-9 . . TRBJ2-7
CASSTKYGYTF TGTGCCAGCAGCACGAAGTATGGCTACACCTTC TRBV28 . . TRBJ1-2
CASGPGTSEFTDTQYF TGTGCTAGTGGCCCCGGGACTAGCGAGTTCACAGATACGCAGTATTTT TRBV12-5 TRBD2 . TRBJ2-3
CASSIGLAGGSTDTQYF TGTGCCAGCAGCATCGGACTAGCGGGGGGAAGCACAGATACGCAGTATTTT TRBV5-6 TRBD2 few TRBJ2-3
CAWEGPVSGSTDTQYF TGTGCCTGGGAGGGACCCGTGAGCGGGAGCACAGATACGCAGTATTTT TRBV30 . . TRBJ2-3
CASSPSSGSYEQYF TGTGCCAGCTCACCATCTAGCGGGAGTTACGAGCAGTACTTC TRBV18 TRBD2 few TRBJ2-7
CASSPHPSYEQYF TGTGCCAGCAGCCCCCACCCGTCCTACGAGCAGTACTTC TRBV7-9 . few TRBJ2-7
CASSLRAMRGQPQHF TGTGCCAGCAGTTTACGGGCCATGAGGGGTCAGCCCCAGCATTTT TRBV28 . few TRBJ1-5
CAWSVGVLRGDEQFF TGTGCCTGGAGTGTAGGGGTATTAAGAGGGGATGAGCAGTTCTTC TRBV30 . . TRBJ2-1